This TCR beta chain was sequenced for a study of a mutant IDH1 vaccine in newly diagnosed glioma. About the research overall: Earlier care involved radiotherapy, temozolomide, or both, and the majority received both.

Described time point: week 35, safety follow-up. A 20-mer mutant IDH1 peptide at 300 ug was injected subcutaneously with topical imiquimod. Astrocytomas found in donors were new, WHO grade 3 or 4, IDH1-mutant and ATRX-lost. Findings and limits, study-wide: Seemingly, top peripheral T cell clonotype changes bore no relation to pseudoprogression.

Some clones are missing from TCRdb's copy, which holds only in-frame ones; the method was immunoSEQ multiplex PCR. The data contain about 69,000 clones, about 87% of them seen just once; the ten biggest clones take up roughly 2%. This clone was observed once. Its antigen remains unidentified. This CDR3 region has 16 residues. Germline-derived CDR1 and CDR2 are LGHNA and YNFKEQ. The V segment lost 0 bases and the J segment 2 bases; nucleotides outside the gene matches: 3. The origin of this receptor is a man younger than 45 with glioma. The chain has TRBV4-2 and TRBJ2-5; 10 nucleotides align to TRBD2. The sample in question was PBMCs, obtained from a glioma patient whose treatment included an IDH1 peptide vaccine. CDR3 residues: CASSQDLAGEQETQYF. CDR3 in DNA: TGTGCCAGCAGCCAAGATCTAGCGGGGGAGCAAGAGACCCAGTACTTC.